What follows are 22 T cell receptor beta chains derived from one specimen sequenced in a study of T cells in Graves' hyperthyroidism and ophthalmopathy. RNA transcripts gave rise to amplified TCR beta CDR3 regions. In the first-round RT-PCR of the TCR CDR3, the HTBI primer set was used. TCRdb called the multiplex PCR reads again in MiXCR, with one record for every CDR3 protein. The sample has about 300,000 distinct CDR3 sequences, about an eighth seen once. Sequences were obtained from blood. Every receptor here comes from a woman aged 40 to 50 with Graves' hyperthyroidism.

The V gene is TRBV7-9, the J gene TRBJ2-7; TRBD1 or TRBD2 may be the D gene (5 bases each). Looked up from germline, CDR1 is SEHNR and CDR2 is FQNEAQ (reference sequence). Trimming cost V 5 bases and J 3 bases, with 17 bases left between them. The CDR3 spans 15 residues. The CDR3 loop is CASSPAQGRGYEQYF. CDR3 bases: TGTGCCAGCAGCCCGGCCCAGGGACGGGGCTACGAGCAGTACTTC.

This clonotype has at least ten counts. The chain recombines TRBV11-2 with TRBJ2-5; D not resolved. V lost 5 bases, J lost 3 bases, and 10 bases lay in between. The CDR3 spans 13 residues. Germline CDR1 is SGHAT and CDR2 is FQNNGV. CDR3 DNA: TGTGCCAGCAGCCAGAGGTTAGAAGAGACCCAGTACTTC. The encoded protein is CASSQRLEETQYF.

As regards this clonotype: A single base separates this from a much larger clone, so it may be a read error. V and J are TRBV12-3 or TRBV12-4 and TRBJ1-6, with no clear D. Trimming took off 1 base at V and 9 bases at J, with 4 bases between the two ends. This CDR3 is built from 12 residues. The CDR3 DNA reads as TGTGCCAGCAGTTTAGTGGGTTCACCCCTCCACTTT. Encoded protein: CASSLVGSPLHF.

This clonotype came up many times. The V and J genes are TRBV25-1 and TRBJ1-6, with 9 bases that match TRBD1. Trimming cost V 5 bases and J 8 bases; bases outside gene matches: 7. There are 15 residues in the CDR3. The germline gives CDR1 MGHDK, CDR2 SYGVNS. This chain's CDR3 is CASSPDRGSDSPLHF. DNA of the CDR3: TGTGCCAGCAGTCCAGACAGGGGGTCGGATTCACCCCTCCACTTT.

The sample holds many counts of this clonotype. The V and J genes are TRBV20-1 and TRBJ1-4; D is ambiguous. CDR3 length: 13 residues. Germline V gene lookup returns CDR1 DFQATT and CDR2 SNEGSKA (reference sequence). The ends were cut back, 7 bases at V and 6 bases at J, with 15 bases in the middle. The CDR3 loop is CSVLRGLDEKLFF. The DNA for the CDR3 is TGCAGTGTCCTCAGAGGTCTCGATGAAAAACTGTTTTTT.

The sample holds a few counts of this clonotype. This chain uses TRBV18 with TRBJ2-3; 8 positions agree with TRBD2. CDR1 and CDR2 from the germline V gene are KGHSH and LQKENI. V gave up 2 bases and J gave up 1 base; unmatched junction bases: 2. This CDR3 is 15 amino acids long. CDR3 loop: CASSPTAGGTDTQYF. CDR3 bases: TGTGCCAGCTCACCAACAGCGGGAGGCACAGATACGCAGTATTTT.

This chain links TRBV11-2 with TRBJ2-3; 10 nucleotides align to TRBD2. CDR3 length: 15 amino acids. Germline loops: CDR1 SGHAT, CDR2 FQNNGV. With V trimmed by 1 base and J by 5 bases, 3 bases remained unmatched. In DNA form, the CDR3 reads TGTGCCAGCAGCTTAGGGTCTAGCGGGAGAGATACGCAGTATTTT. Its translation is CASSLGSSGRDTQYF.

This clonotype has at least ten counts. The chain is built from TRBV2 and TRBJ2-3; 9 nucleotides align to TRBD1. The V gene end was trimmed by 4 bases and the J gene end by 2 bases; junction bases not matched to a gene: 4. CDR1 is SNHLY and CDR2 is FYNNEI in the germline V gene. The CDR3 totals 15 residues. CDR3 sequence reads: CASSGQGVATDTQYF. In DNA form, the CDR3 reads TGTGCCAGCAGTGGACAGGGGGTCGCCACAGATACGCAGTATTTT. Together with reference TRBV2 and TRBJ2-3, the CDR3 gives the full variable domain: EPEVTQTPSHQVTQMGQEVILRCVPISNHLYFYWYRQILGQKVEFLVSFYNNEISEKSEIFDDQFSVERPDGSNFTLKIRSTKLEDSAMYFCASSGQGVATDTQYFGPGTRLTVL.

This clonotype was detected ten times or more. This chain joins TRBV20-1 and TRBJ1-1; D gene unclear. The V end lost 0 bases, the J end lost 3 bases, and 11 bases lay between the germline ends. In germline, CDR1 is DFQATT, CDR2 SNEGSKA (reference sequence). This CDR3 region has 14 residues. CDR3 amino acids: CSARDQRGYTEAFF. Written as DNA, the CDR3 is TGCAGTGCTAGAGACCAGAGAGGATACACTGAAGCTTTCTTT.

This clonotype was recorded at least ten times. The rearrangement links TRBV2 to TRBJ2-4; the D is unclear. CDR3 length: 15 amino acids. V lost 2 bases to trimming and J lost 0 bases, with 8 bases between them. The V gene's germline CDR1 is SNHLY and CDR2 FYNNEI. The CDR3 region is CASSESVRAKNIQYF. CDR3 bases: TGTGCCAGCAGTGAATCAGTGCGAGCCAAAAACATTCAGTACTTC.

This clonotype was found many times. The chain carries TRBV3-1 and TRBJ2-1; TRBD2 matches 11 bases. This CDR3 comprises 16 residues. J gave up 5 bases and V 1 base, and 4 bases lay outside the gene matches. From germline, CDR1 is LGHDT and CDR2 YNNKEL (reference sequence). CDR3 nucleotides: TGTGCCAGCAGCCAAGCCGGGACTAGCGGCCACAATGAGCAGTTCTTC. Encoded protein: CASSQAGTSGHNEQFF.

This clonotype was seen ten or more times. The V gene is TRBV20-1, the J gene TRBJ1-2; D remains unclear. Germline V gene lookup returns CDR1 DFQATT and CDR2 SNEGSKA (reference sequence). V was clipped by 0 bases and J by 7 bases, with 12 bases between them. CDR3 length: 13 residues. As DNA, the CDR3 is TGCAGTGCTAGAGATTCGGGGTATTCTGGCTACACCTTC. Translating it yields CSARDSGYSGYTF.

This clonotype was counted ten times or more. The genes are TRBV28 and TRBJ1-6; TRBD1 matches at 7 bases. This CDR3 spans 14 amino acids. V lost 5 bases to trimming and J lost 6 bases; unmatched junction nucleotides: 4. Germline V gives CDR1 MDHEN, CDR2 SYDVKM. The CDR3 loop reads CASSRRGLNSPLHF. The DNA of the CDR3 is TGTGCCAGCAGTCGGAGGGGGCTTAATTCACCCCTCCACTTT.

The sample holds many counts of this clonotype. Here the CDR3 reads CASSPRREAEAFF. DNA for the CDR3: TGTGCCAGCTCACCCCGAAGGGAGGCTGAAGCTTTCTTT. V usage is TRBV18 and J usage is TRBJ1-1; no reliable D call. CDR1 is KGHSH and CDR2 is LQKENI in the germline V gene. Trimming removed 3 bases from V and 6 bases from J, with 11 bases in between. The CDR3 runs 13 residues.

In this sample, this clonotype turned up many times. The V call is TRBV7-9, the J call TRBJ2-2, with 14 nucleotides matching TRBD2. CDR1 is SEHNR, CDR2 FQNEAQ, per germline (reference sequence). The V gene end was trimmed by 5 bases and the J gene end by 6 bases; junction bases not matched to a gene: 5. This CDR3 is built from 16 residues. The CDR3 DNA sequence: TGTGCCAGCAGCCCGCCGGGACTAGCGGGAGCCGGGGAGCTGTTTTTT. Encoded protein: CASSPPGLAGAGELFF. The full variable domain, with the rest looked up from reference TRBV7-9 and TRBJ2-2, is DTGVSQNPRHKITKRGQNVTFRCDPISEHNRLYWYRQTLGQGPEFLTYFQNEAQLEKSRLLSDRFSAERPKGSFSTLEIQRTEQGDSAMYLCASSPPGLAGAGELFFGEGSRLTVL.

This clonotype has at least ten counts. The V gene is TRBV12-3 or TRBV12-4, the J gene TRBJ1-3; D perhaps matches TRBD1 (5 bases). This CDR3 has 14 residues. V was pared by 10 bases and J by 3 bases, with 16 bases between. CDR3 loop: CATYGTAGGNTIYF. The CDR3 DNA sequence: TGTGCCACTTACGGGACGGCTGGTGGAAACACCATATATTTT.

This clonotype was seen repeatedly, ten times or more. The rearrangement joins TRBV2 to TRBJ1-1; D not certain. From germline, CDR1 is SNHLY and CDR2 FYNNEI. The length of the CDR3 is 10 residues. V lost 4 bases and J lost 5, with 2 bases in between. CDR3 DNA: TGTGCCAGCAGTGGAACTGAAGCTTTCTTT. Protein: CASSGTEAFF.

In its sample, this clonotype was seen many times. The gene calls are TRBV29-1 and TRBJ2-7; D ambiguous. Trimming shortened V by 4 bases and J by 7 bases, and 11 bases separated the two germline ends. CDR3 length equals 11 residues. Germline V lookup: CDR1 SQVTM, CDR2 ANQGSEA. This CDR3 is CSVGRTKEQYF. The CDR3 DNA reads as TGCAGCGTTGGGAGAACGAAAGAGCAGTACTTC.

In its sample, this clonotype was seen once. A read error is possible here, since a much larger clone lies one base away. The chain links TRBV20-1 to TRBJ2-1; D possibly matches TRBD1 or TRBD2 (8 bases each). The CDR3 totals 18 residues. Germline V CDR1 and CDR2: DFQATT, SNEGSKA (reference sequence). CDR3 bases: TGCAGTGCTAGTCAGGGGGCCCGGGGGGGGTACTCCTACAGTGAGCAGTTCTTC. Encoded protein: CSASQGARGGYSYSEQFF.

The chain combines TRBV3-1 with TRBJ2-5, with TRBD2 matching 15 bases. With 5 bases clipped from V and 5 bases from J, the junction kept 6 bases outside the gene matches. This CDR3 comprises 16 residues. Germline V gene sequence: CDR1 LGHDT, CDR2 YNNKEL (reference sequence). The CDR3 DNA follows: TGTGCCAGCAGCGACGGGACTAGCGGGAGGAGGGAGACCCAGTACTTC. Its translation is CASSDGTSGRRETQYF.

This clonotype was counted only a few times. This chain connects TRBV6-1 to TRBJ1-4; unclear D gene. CDR3 length equals 15 residues. Deletions cut 3 bases from V and 4 bases from J, with 12 bases between. In germline, CDR1 is MNHNS, CDR2 SASEGT. CDR3 sequence reads: CASSDRARINEKLFF. DNA of the CDR3: TGTGCCAGCAGTGACCGGGCCCGCATTAATGAAAAACTGTTTTTT.

This clonotype was seen more than once but under ten times. The chain couples TRBV4-2 to TRBJ2-5; D might be TRBD2 (6 bases). The CDR3 is 14 residues long. Germline V gene lookup returns CDR1 LGHNA and CDR2 YNFKEQ. The V and J ends lost 0 bases and 5 bases respectively, with 10 bases between them. The CDR3 loop reads CASSQEVSGETQYF. The CDR3 DNA reads as TGTGCCAGCAGCCAAGAAGTCAGCGGGGAGACCCAGTACTTC.